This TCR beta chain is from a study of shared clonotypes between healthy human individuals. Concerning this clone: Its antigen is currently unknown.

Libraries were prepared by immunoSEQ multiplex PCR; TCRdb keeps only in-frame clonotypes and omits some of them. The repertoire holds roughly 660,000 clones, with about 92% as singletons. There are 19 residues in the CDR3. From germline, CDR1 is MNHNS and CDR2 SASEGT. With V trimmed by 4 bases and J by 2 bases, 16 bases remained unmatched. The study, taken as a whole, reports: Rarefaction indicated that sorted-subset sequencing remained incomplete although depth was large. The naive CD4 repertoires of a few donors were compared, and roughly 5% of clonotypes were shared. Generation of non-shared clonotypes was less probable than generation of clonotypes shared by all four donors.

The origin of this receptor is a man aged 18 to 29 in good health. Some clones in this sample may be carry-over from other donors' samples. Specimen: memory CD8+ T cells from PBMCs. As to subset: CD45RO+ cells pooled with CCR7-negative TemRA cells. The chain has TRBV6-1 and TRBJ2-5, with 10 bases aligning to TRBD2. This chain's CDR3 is CASSVLVFPSGSAQETQYF. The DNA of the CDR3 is TGTGCCAGCAGTGTTCTCGTTTTTCCTAGCGGGAGCGCACAAGAGACCCAGTACTTC.